This T cell receptor beta chain was captured by sequencing in a study of T-cell memory formation after mild COVID-19. Overall study findings and caveats: Contracting clones localized mainly to CM and EM when CD4+ and mainly to EMRA when CD8+.

This clonotype showed up just a few times. Its cognate antigen is unknown. Constant-segment-primed 5'RACE gave TCR alpha and TCR beta cDNA libraries with sample barcodes and UMIs. TCRdb re-called the 5' RACE reads with MiXCR, one entry per CDR3 protein. Found here are roughly 400,000 distinct CDR3 sequences, 15% to 20% of them singletons; the top ten hold 20% to 25%. The clonotype was recovered from a man aged 18 to 29 who had mild COVID-19 (a few samples of this study predate the infection). Cell type and time point are not known. The sample consisted of PBMCs or a T cell subset sorted from them (not recorded which).

As DNA, the CDR3 is TGTGCCAGCAGTGGAGCGGGGGGGAAAGAGACCCAGTACTTC. As protein: CASSGAGGKETQYF. The rearrangement uses TRBV25-1 and TRBJ2-5; TRBD2 matches 10 bases. Germline trimming cut 4 bases from V and 3 bases from J; bases unmatched to any gene: 2. The CDR3 spans 14 residues. CDR1 is MGHDK, CDR2 SYGVNS, per germline.